A single sample is the source of the 14 T cell receptor beta chains below, sequenced in a study of beta chain features in type 1 diabetes. Isolated RNA was reverse transcribed in full, so expressed TCRB transcripts were sequenced. Produced via immunoSEQ multiplex PCR; TCRdb's table is partial and in-frame only. The sample has 250,000 to 400,000 clones; about 15% are singletons. Sequencing was performed on central memory CD4+ T cells from blood. These receptors originate from a man aged 25-40 years in good health.

The CDR3 protein is CASSFYMGESSGNTIYF. The CDR3 bases are TGTGCCAGCAGCTTTTATATGGGAGAGAGCTCTGGAAACACCATATATTTT. This chain joins TRBV7-9 and TRBJ1-3; D not certain. Germline assignment: CDR1 SEHNR and CDR2 FQNEAQ (reference sequence). V shed 3 bases and J shed 0 bases, with 15 bases lying between them. This CDR3 comprises 17 residues.

In regard to this clone: Additional DNA sequences in this sample encode the identical CDR3. The rearrangement links TRBV2 to TRBJ1-6; D is possibly TRBD1 (5 bases). Germline CDR1 and CDR2: SNHLY and FYNNEI. Trimming removed 8 bases at V and 1 base at J, with 6 bases between. This CDR3 is built from 13 residues. CDR3 sequence (DNA): TGTGCCAGCCGGGGGTCCTATAATTCACCCCTCCACTTT. Protein product: CASRGSYNSPLHF.

The chain carries TRBV7-2 and TRBJ1-2; TRBD1 agrees at 11 bases. CDR3 length equals 15 residues. V lost 6 bases to trimming and J lost 7 bases; unmatched junction nucleotides: 10. Germline V gene sequence: CDR1 SGHTA, CDR2 FQGNSA. The CDR3 reads CASRRGDRGIGGYTF. CDR3 nucleotides: TGTGCCAGCAGAAGAGGGGACAGGGGGATCGGTGGCTACACCTTC. Filled out from reference TRBV7-2 and TRBJ1-2, the complete variable domain reads GAGVSQSPSNKVTEKGKDVELRCDPISGHTALYWYRQSLGQGLEFLIYFQGNSAPDKSGLPSDRFSAERTGGSVSTLTIQRTQQEDSAVYLCASRRGDRGIGGYTFGSGTRLTVV.

This clone was found many times. V usage is TRBV7-2 and J usage is TRBJ2-6, with D perhaps TRBD1 or TRBD2 (5 bases each). This CDR3 has 15 residues. V was cut by 3 bases and J by 2 bases, with 8 bases left in between. In germline, CDR1 is SGHTA, CDR2 FQGNSA. The CDR3 DNA reads TGTGCCAGCAGCTTTAGAGGGGCTGGGGCCAACGTCCTGACTTTC. Translated: CASSFRGAGANVLTF.

This clone has a handful of counts. The chain joins TRBV29-1 to TRBJ1-1; D possibly corresponds to TRBD1 (5 bases). This CDR3 is built from 12 residues. Germline-derived CDR1 and CDR2 are SQVTM and ANQGSEA. V was trimmed by 6 bases and J by 3 bases, leaving 11 bases between them. CDR3 DNA sequence: TGCAGCGTCAAAGCAGGGTACACTGAAGCTTTCTTT. It encodes CSVKAGYTEAFF.

This clone was observed a few times. The chain carries TRBV4-3 and TRBJ2-5; D is possibly TRBD1 (5 bases). The CDR3 length is 16 residues. With 4 bases removed from V and 0 bases from J, the gap between germline ends came to 15 bases. Germline CDR1 is LGHNA and CDR2 is YSLEER. As DNA, the CDR3 is TGCGCCAGCAGCCTCTCGTCGTCGACAGACCAAGAGACCCAGTACTTC. This codes for CASSLSSSTDQETQYF.

The CDR3 region has the DNA TGTGCCAGCAGTAAACGGGACATCTCCTACGAGCAGTACTTC. This sequence encodes CASSKRDISYEQYF. The chain joins TRBV7-9 to TRBJ2-7, with a tentative D call TRBD1 (6 bases). The CDR3 is 14 amino acids. CDR1 is SEHNR and CDR2 is FQNEAQ in the germline V gene (reference sequence). V was clipped by 6 bases and J by 0 bases, with 12 bases between them.

The J gene is TRBJ2-5, the V gene TRBV6-5; TRBD1 aligns across 9 bases. V was clipped by 6 bases and J by 6 bases; unmatched bases: 5. The CDR3 is 13 residues long. CDR1 and CDR2 from the germline V gene are MNHEY and SVGAGI. Here the CDR3 reads CASSPTGGKTQYF. The CDR3 DNA is TGTGCCAGCAGCCCGACAGGGGGGAAGACCCAGTACTTC.

This clone was detected only a few times. The rearrangement joins TRBV18 to TRBJ2-3, with 7 bases identical to TRBD2. The CDR3 sequence is 16 residues long. The V segment lost 9 bases and the J segment 5 bases; nucleotides outside the gene matches: 17. Per germline, CDR1 KGHSH and CDR2 LQKENI. CDR3 sequence reads: CASSSSSAGAGDTQYF. CDR3 DNA: TGTGCCAGTTCCAGCTCCTCTGCGGGAGCTGGAGATACGCAGTATTTT.

The CDR3 nucleotides are TGTGCCAGCAGGGTGGGAGGAACTTATGGCTACACCTTC. It translates to CASRVGGTYGYTF. The rearrangement joins TRBV11-2 to TRBJ1-2; no clear D. The CDR3 contains 13 residues. V lost 6 bases to trimming and J lost 5 bases, with 13 bases between them. Germline values: CDR1 SGHAT, CDR2 FQNNGV.

J is TRBJ2-3 and V is TRBV6-5; no reliable D call. With 6 bases removed from V and 5 bases from J, the gap between germline ends came to 12 bases. Germline V gene lookup returns CDR1 MNHEY and CDR2 SVGAGI. The CDR3 sequence is 13 residues long. CDR3 region: CASSPTLKDTQYF. The CDR3 DNA follows: TGTGCCAGCAGCCCAACCCTGAAAGATACGCAGTATTTT.

The chain has TRBV7-2 and TRBJ2-3; D tentatively reads TRBD1 or TRBD2 (6 bases each). The CDR3 covers 14 residues. CDR1 and CDR2 from the germline V gene are SGHTA and FQGNSA. The V gene lost 1 base and the J gene lost 6 bases, with 11 bases spanning the gap. CDR3 loop: CASSLDTGRDTQYF. The CDR3 coding sequence is TGTGCCAGCAGCTTAGACACAGGGAGGGATACGCAGTATTTT. The full variable domain, with the rest looked up from reference TRBV7-2 and TRBJ2-3, is GAGVSQSPSNKVTEKGKDVELRCDPISGHTALYWYRQSLGQGLEFLIYFQGNSAPDKSGLPSDRFSAERTGGSVSTLTIQRTQQEDSAVYLCASSLDTGRDTQYFGPGTRLTVL.

The chain links TRBV7-2 to TRBJ2-5, with TRBD2 matching over 11 bases. The J call is in doubt because the DNA end fits TRBJ2-7 better. This CDR3 has 14 amino acids. The germline CDR1 and CDR2 sequences are SGHTA and FQGNSA. The CDR3 loop reads CASSPGTSGYEQYF. For the CDR3, the DNA is TGTGCCAGCAGCCCTGGGACTAGCGGCTACGAGCAGTACTTC.

This clone was counted only a few times. V gene TRBV7-2 combines with J gene TRBJ2-7, with 9 bases lining up with TRBD1. CDR1 is SGHTA and CDR2 is FQGNSA in the germline V gene. The length of the CDR3 is 14 residues. The V segment lost 4 bases and the J segment 3 bases; nucleotides outside the gene matches: 4. The CDR3 sequence is CASSWGQGNYEQYF. The CDR3 DNA reads TGTGCCAGCAGCTGGGGACAGGGTAACTACGAGCAGTACTTC.